What follows are 32 T cell receptor beta chains derived from one specimen sequenced in a study of cytomegalovirus exposure and HLA in healthy donors. 60 Vbeta and 13 Jbeta primers were used in PCR. TCRdb keeps only in-frame clones here, not all; method: immunoSEQ multiplex PCR. The data show nearly 110,000 clones, around 75% seen once. Material: PBMCs. The receptor set was obtained from a female donor in good health and CMV-seronegative.

This clone was seen a few times. This chain links TRBV4-1 with TRBJ2-2, with D maybe TRBD2 (6 bases). Trimming removed 4 bases at V and 0 bases at J, with 9 bases between. The length of the CDR3 is 15 residues. Germline V lookup: CDR1 MGHRA, CDR2 YSYEKL. The CDR3 protein is CASSPGLTNTGELFF. The CDR3 region has the DNA TGCGCCAGCAGCCCGGGACTGACGAACACCGGGGAGCTGTTTTTT.

The CDR3 spells CASSVAQQGKAFF. In nucleotides, the CDR3 is TGTGCCAGCAGCGTCGCCCAACAGGGCAAAGCTTTCTTT. This sequence joins TRBV9 and TRBJ1-1; tentatively, D is TRBD1 (6 bases). The germline CDR1 and CDR2 sequences are SGDLS and YYNGEE. The CDR3 spans 13 residues. Trimming shortened V by 2 bases and J by 9 bases, and 14 bases separated the two germline ends.

The table lists this clone with a count of one. The chain recombines TRBV9 with TRBJ2-3, with D uncertain. Germline V gives CDR1 SGDLS, CDR2 YYNGEE. The CDR3 covers 13 residues. The germline V and J ends were trimmed by 4 bases and 4 bases, with 10 bases remaining between them. CDR3 sequence (DNA): TGTGCCAGCAGCTCCTGGTCGGCAGATACGCAGTATTTT. Translated, it gives CASSSWSADTQYF.

V and J are TRBV11-2 and TRBJ1-1, with a weak D call TRBD1 (5 bases). Germline CDR1 and CDR2: SGHAT and FQNNGV. The V end lost 0 bases, the J end lost 6 bases, and 14 bases lay between the germline ends. The CDR3 is made up of 15 amino acids. Here the CDR3 DNA reads TGTGCCAGCAGCTTAGATCGTCTAACGGGGGCTGAAGCTTTCTTT. This translates into CASSLDRLTGAEAFF.

This clone was recorded a few times. The genes are TRBV7-9 and TRBJ1-1; the match to TRBD1 covers 7 bases. This CDR3 is built from 13 residues. With 6 bases clipped from V and 10 bases from J, the junction kept 11 bases outside the gene matches. CDR1 is SEHNR and CDR2 is FQNEAQ in the germline V gene (reference sequence). CDR3: CASREGAQTIAFF. CDR3 sequence (DNA): TGTGCCAGCAGGGAGGGGGCGCAAACTATAGCTTTCTTT.

The chain is built from TRBV4-2 and TRBJ1-5; D is possibly TRBD1 (5 bases). This CDR3 spans 19 amino acids. Per germline, CDR1 LGHNA and CDR2 YNFKEQ. V was pared by 0 bases and J by 7 bases, with 25 bases between. DNA for the CDR3: TGTGCCAGCAGCCAAGATTGGAGGGCCTCCGGGACCGCCGGGCAGCCCCAGCATTTT. Protein product: CASSQDWRASGTAGQPQHF.

The J gene is TRBJ2-1, the V gene TRBV7-2, with 7 nucleotides matching TRBD2. CDR1 and CDR2 (germline): SGHTA, FQGNSA. After removal of 4 bases from V and 7 bases from J, the junction contained 10 bases not matched to a gene. CDR3 length: 15 residues. The CDR3 DNA reads as TGTGCCAGCAGCTCAGGGCGGGAGATTATGAATGAGCAGTTCTTC. Its protein product is CASSSGREIMNEQFF.

The chain links TRBV6-5 to TRBJ2-7; D is possibly TRBD1 (5 bases). The CDR3 spans 13 residues. Trimming cost V 0 bases and J 3 bases, with 6 bases left between them. Per the germline V gene, CDR1 is MNHEY and CDR2 is SVGAGI. The CDR3 loop is CASSYSTDYEQYF. The CDR3 DNA follows: TGTGCCAGCAGTTACTCGACAGACTACGAGCAGTACTTC.

This chain connects TRBV5-1 to TRBJ2-1; 13 bases agree with TRBD2. V lost 7 bases to trimming and J lost 6 bases; unmatched junction nucleotides: 4. Germline V gene lookup returns CDR1 SGHRS and CDR2 YFSETQ. The CDR3 consists of 14 residues. The CDR3 sequence is CASSRTSGGNEQFF. In DNA, the CDR3 is TGCGCCAGCTCCCGGACTAGCGGGGGCAATGAGCAGTTCTTC. Using reference TRBV5-1 and TRBJ2-1 for the parts outside the CDR3, the full variable domain is KAGVTQTPRYLIKTRGQQVTLSCSPISGHRSVSWYQQTPGQGLQFLFEYFSETQRNKGNFPGRFSGRQFSNSRSEMNVSTLELGDSALYLCASSRTSGGNEQFFGPGTRLTVL.

The count of this clone is one. This chain links TRBV18 with TRBJ2-3; D not resolved. The CDR3 has 14 amino acids. In germline, CDR1 is KGHSH, CDR2 LQKENI. V was shortened by 6 bases and J by 1 base, with 11 bases between the two germline ends. The CDR3 region has the DNA TGTGCCAGCTCTGGAGTCGTGGGCACAGATACGCAGTATTTT. The encoded protein is CASSGVVGTDTQYF.

V gene TRBV9 combines with J gene TRBJ2-1, with D unresolved. Trimming took 7 bases from V and 5 from J, leaving 10 bases between them. Germline CDR1 SGDLS, CDR2 YYNGEE. The length of the CDR3 is 12 residues. DNA of the CDR3: TGTGCCAGCGGGCCCCGAGACAATGAGCAGTTCTTC. This translates into CASGPRDNEQFF.

The J gene is TRBJ2-7, the V gene TRBV5-1, with 8 bases aligning to TRBD1. The CDR3 consists of 13 residues. Germline V CDR1 and CDR2: SGHRS, YFSETQ. The V and J ends lost 5 bases and 7 bases, in that order; junction bases with no gene match: 8. The CDR3 nucleotides are TGCGCCAGCAGACCAGGGGGCGCGGGGGAGCAGTACTTC. Translating gives CASRPGGAGEQYF.

V and J are TRBV7-9 and TRBJ1-1, with D tentatively TRBD1 (6 bases). Germline assignment: CDR1 SEHNR and CDR2 FQNEAQ (reference sequence). V shed 5 bases and J shed 6 bases, with 13 bases lying between them. This CDR3 contains 13 residues. The CDR3 sequence is CASSATGLSEAFF. CDR3 DNA sequence: TGTGCCAGCAGCGCGACAGGTTTATCTGAAGCTTTCTTT.

The chain recombines TRBV7-6 with TRBJ2-7; 7 nucleotides align to TRBD2. The length of the CDR3 is 16 residues. After removal of 1 base from V and 9 bases from J, the junction contained 15 bases not matched to a gene. CDR1 is SGHVS, CDR2 FNYEAQ, per germline. For the CDR3, the DNA is TGTGCCAGCAGCTTAGAAGTCGGGCTAGCGGCGCCGGGGCAGTACTTC. Translating gives CASSLEVGLAAPGQYF.

The CDR3 region has the DNA TGCGCCAGCAGCCAAGACAGGGCATACTACGAGCAGTACTTC. Translated: CASSQDRAYYEQYF. The genes are TRBV4-3 and TRBJ2-7, with D perhaps matching TRBD1 (5 bases). The V end lost 0 bases, the J end lost 3 bases, and 9 bases lay between the germline ends. This CDR3 has 14 residues. Germline V lookup: CDR1 LGHNA, CDR2 YSLEER.

The V gene is TRBV28, the J gene TRBJ2-6; 11 positions agree with TRBD1. Germline CDR1 MDHEN, CDR2 SYDVKM. The junction had 7 bases not matched to a gene; V was cut back by 8 bases and J by 4 bases. The CDR3 consists of 16 residues. Here the CDR3 DNA reads TGTGCCAGCCGGGACAGGGGGACGAGGGGGGCCAACGTCCTGACTTTC. Its translation: CASRDRGTRGANVLTF.

This clone occurred a few times. The chain links TRBV6-5 to TRBJ2-3; D gene uncertain. Per the germline V gene, CDR1 is MNHEY and CDR2 is SVGAGI. Trimming pared 2 bases from V and 4 bases from J, leaving 10 bases between. The CDR3 loop spans 14 amino acids. The CDR3 nucleotides are TGTGCCAGCAGTTACGGTGAAGCGTCAGATACGCAGTATTTT. Its protein is CASSYGEASDTQYF.

This chain connects TRBV28 to TRBJ2-7; 8 nucleotides align to TRBD2. CDR1 MDHEN and CDR2 SYDVKM come from the germline V gene. CDR3 length equals 14 residues. The trim removed 3 bases at V and 3 bases at J, leaving 4 bases unmatched. In DNA, the CDR3 is TGTGCCAGCAGTTTGGCGGGAGGCATCTACGAGCAGTACTTC. Translating it yields CASSLAGGIYEQYF.

The chain carries TRBV5-1 and TRBJ2-7; possible D gene TRBD1, 5 bases. V was pared by 3 bases and J by 0 bases, with 10 bases between. This CDR3 contains 14 residues. Per germline, CDR1 SGHRS and CDR2 YFSETQ. CDR3 sequence reads: CASSSLGVSYEQYF. The CDR3 DNA reads as TGCGCCAGCAGCTCCCTAGGGGTCTCCTACGAGCAGTACTTC.

For the CDR3, the DNA is TGTGCCAGCACGACAAACAGGGTAGGGAATGAGCAGTTCTTC. It specifies CASTTNRVGNEQFF. J is TRBJ2-1 and V is TRBV6-6; D may be TRBD1 (6 bases). Germline V gene sequence: CDR1 MNHNY, CDR2 SVGAGI (reference sequence). The V and J ends lost 7 bases and 7 bases respectively, with 17 bases between them. The CDR3 contains 14 residues.

The chain carries TRBV10-3 and TRBJ1-1; D unclear. The CDR3 is 12 residues long. The germline V gene encodes CDR1 ENHRY and CDR2 SYGVKD. The CDR3 reads CATGGRNTEAFF. In DNA form, the CDR3 reads TGTGCTACGGGAGGGAGGAACACTGAAGCTTTCTTT.

This clone was seen once. V is TRBV9 and J is TRBJ2-7; the D gene is possibly TRBD2 (6 bases). Germline V gene data show CDR1 as SGDLS and CDR2 as YYNGEE. The V and J ends lost 4 bases and 1 base respectively, with 12 bases between them. CDR3 length: 14 residues. The CDR3 loop is CASSPAGSSYEQYF. As DNA, the CDR3 is TGTGCCAGCAGCCCAGCGGGCAGTTCCTACGAGCAGTACTTC.

The chain links TRBV19 to TRBJ1-4; TRBD1 aligns across 11 bases. Germline values: CDR1 LNHDA, CDR2 SQIVND (reference sequence). The CDR3 covers 18 residues. V was clipped by 6 bases and J by 7 bases; unmatched bases: 16. DNA for the CDR3: TGTGCCAGTAGCCTGACCGGGACAGGGGGGACCCGGGGTGAAAAACTGTTTTTT. This gives the protein CASSLTGTGGTRGEKLFF.

This chain links TRBV9 with TRBJ2-7; 11 bases fit TRBD2. This CDR3 is built from 16 residues. Germline V gives CDR1 SGDLS, CDR2 YYNGEE. V lost 5 bases and J lost 5; bases outside the gene matches: 12. CDR3 in amino acids: CASSPGTSGPLHEQYF. The CDR3 coding sequence is TGTGCCAGCAGTCCAGGGACTAGCGGCCCCCTACACGAGCAGTACTTC.

J is TRBJ2-7 and V is TRBV28; the match to TRBD2 covers 8 bases. This CDR3 spans 14 amino acids. V shed 5 bases and J 6 bases; nucleotides not matched to a gene: 9. Per germline, CDR1 MDHEN and CDR2 SYDVKM. The CDR3 here is CASSPPGLEGEQYF. For the CDR3, the DNA is TGTGCCAGCAGTCCACCGGGACTAGAAGGCGAGCAGTACTTC.

The chain is built from TRBV20-1 and TRBJ2-3; D possibly corresponds to TRBD1 (6 bases). This CDR3 has 11 residues. V lost 6 bases and J 3 bases, leaving 7 bases between the germline ends. Germline CDR1 and CDR2: DFQATT and SNEGSKA (reference sequence). Here the CDR3 DNA reads TGCAGTGCCAGGGGAACAGATACGCAGTATTTT. Translated, it gives CSARGTDTQYF.

A word on this clone: At one of its ends the junction is not consistent with the germline gene, which may arise from a read error. The chain links TRBV4-1 to TRBJ2-7, with TRBD1 identical over 9 bases. This CDR3 has 16 amino acids. The germline CDR1 and CDR2 sequences are MGHRA and YSYEKL. The CDR3 spells CASSLIMRDRADEQHF. CDR3 bases: TGCGCCAGCAGCCTCATCATGCGGGACAGGGCTGACGAGCAGCACTTC.

This clone came up a few times. V is TRBV4-2 and J is TRBJ1-2; the match to TRBD1 covers 8 bases. This CDR3 is 15 amino acids long. CDR1 and CDR2 from the germline V gene are LGHNA and YNFKEQ. After removal of 4 bases from V and 6 bases from J, the junction contained 10 bases not matched to a gene. The CDR3 bases are TGTGCCAGCAGCCTAGGCACAGGGGGTCAGGATGGCTACACCTTC. Translation: CASSLGTGGQDGYTF.

The chain carries TRBV4-3 and TRBJ1-4; perhaps TRBD1 as D (5 bases). Germline V CDR1 and CDR2: LGHNA, YSLEER. V gave up 1 base and J gave up 5 bases, with 17 bases separating them. This CDR3 has 17 amino acids. The CDR3 DNA sequence: TGCGCCAGCAGCCAAGGGGGGGGACCGGGCGTGAATGAAAAACTGTTTTTT. Translating gives CASSQGGGPGVNEKLFF.

The rearrangement uses TRBV2 and TRBJ2-5; 8 nucleotides agree with TRBD1. Matching the DNA end better, TRBJ2-7 makes the J call doubtful. The CDR3 totals 14 residues. Looked up from germline, CDR1 is SNHLY and CDR2 is FYNNEI. The CDR3 loop is CASRTRGPGVEQYF. The CDR3 bases are TGTGCCAGCAGAACCAGGGGGCCGGGGGTCGAGCAGTACTTC.

The rearrangement uses TRBV19 and TRBJ1-5, with TRBD1 as a possible D gene (6 bases). V gave up 7 bases and J gave up 2 bases, with 18 bases separating them. CDR3 length: 16 residues. Germline CDR1 and CDR2: LNHDA and SQIVND (reference sequence). The CDR3 loop is CASTTKGVSGNQPQHF. The CDR3, as DNA: TGTGCCAGTACCACGAAGGGGGTCTCGGGCAATCAGCCCCAGCATTTT.

The CDR3 is CAWTHRPGTGLEKLFF. The DNA of the CDR3 is TGTGCCTGGACGCACCGCCCGGGGACAGGTCTAGAAAAACTGTTTTTT. The rearrangement links TRBV30 to TRBJ1-4; 8 nucleotides agree with TRBD1. The CDR3 runs to 16 residues. The V gene's germline CDR1 is GTSNPN and CDR2 SVGIG (reference sequence). V lost 4 bases to trimming and J lost 8 bases; unmatched junction nucleotides: 15.